The source of this T cell receptor beta chain is a study of T cells in lung cancer brain metastases. Only in-frame clones appear in the TCRdb table, and some are missing; sequencing was by immunoSEQ multiplex PCR. Here the sample spans about 2,900 clones, about 85% being singletons. This clone was counted once. The germline V gene encodes CDR1 SGHRS and CDR2 YFSETQ. Trimming took 2 bases from V and 3 from J, leaving 15 bases between them. The CDR3 has 16 amino acids. The V and J genes are TRBV5-1 and TRBJ1-3; no clear D. The source is a woman aged 60-75 years with non-small cell lung cancer. The sample comprised tumor tissue from the primary lung tumor. The CDR3 is CASSFGEGYLGNTIYF. For the CDR3, the DNA is TGCGCCAGCAGCTTTGGGGAAGGATACCTTGGAAACACCATATATTTT.